This is a list of T cell receptor beta chains from one sample in a study of T cells after yellow fever vaccination. From the 5' RACE reads, TCRdb called clonotypes with MiXCR, one entry per CDR3 protein. There are about 310,000 distinct CDR3 sequences in the sample; around 4% occur only once, and about 25% lies in the top ten. This specimen consisted of PBMCs, obtained on the day of the yellow fever booster vaccination. The receptors come from a man between 18 and 35 years old who received the YFV17D yellow fever vaccine. The CDR3 runs from the conserved cysteine through the conserved F or W. A D gene is named only where the DNA matches it firmly. Expanded clones are given a class, and other clones once, few, many or no size at all.

CDR3 protein: CASSGRDRVHEQYF
CDR3 DNA: TGTGCCAGCAGCGGGCGGGACAGGGTCCACGAGCAGTACTTC
D gene: TRBD1
J gene: TRBJ2-7
V gene: TRBV7-9
clone size: many

CDR3 protein: CASSSSPGGELFF
CDR3 DNA: TGCGCCAGCAGCTCTAGTCCGGGCGGGGAGCTGTTTTTT
D gene: -
J gene: TRBJ2-2
V gene: TRBV5-1
clone size: few

CDR3 protein: CASSLGLGYEQYF
CDR3 DNA: TGTGCCAGCAGCTTAGGCTTGGGCTACGAGCAGTACTTC
D gene: -
J gene: TRBJ2-7
V gene: TRBV7-7
clone size: many

CDR3 protein: CASSLGDRDGYTF
CDR3 DNA: TGTGCCAGCAGCTTAGGGGACAGGGATGGCTACACCTTC
D gene: TRBD1
J gene: TRBJ1-2
V gene: TRBV7-9
clone size: few

CDR3 protein: CASTPPGTSNTEAFF
CDR3 DNA: TGCGCCAGCACCCCCCCGGGCACTTCGAACACTGAAGCTTTCTTT
D gene: -
J gene: TRBJ1-1
V gene: TRBV5-1
clone size: many

CDR3 protein: CSALIIRQNIQYF
CDR3 DNA: TGCAGTGCTCTCATCATCCGGCAAAACATTCAGTACTTC
D gene: -
J gene: TRBJ2-4
V gene: TRBV20-1
clone size: many

CDR3 protein: CASSLVGSPGTNTEAFF
CDR3 DNA: TGTGCCAGCAGCTTAGTGGGATCCCCAGGAACGAACACTGAAGCTTTCTTT
D gene: -
J gene: TRBJ1-1
V gene: TRBV7-2
clone size: few

CDR3 protein: CASSQDSGGAETQYF
CDR3 DNA: TGTGCCAGCAGCCAAGATAGCGGGGGGGCCGAGACCCAGTACTTC
D gene: TRBD2
J gene: TRBJ2-5
V gene: TRBV4-2
clone size: many

CDR3 protein: CASRPGFGGETQYF
CDR3 DNA: TGTGCCAGCCGGCCAGGGTTCGGAGGAGAGACCCAGTACTTC
D gene: -
J gene: TRBJ2-5
V gene: TRBV12-3/TRBV12-4
clone size: -

CDR3 protein: CASGVGNTGELFF
CDR3 DNA: TGTGCCAGCGGGGTGGGGAACACCGGGGAGCTGTTTTTT
D gene: -
J gene: TRBJ2-2
V gene: TRBV6-5
clone size: many

CDR3 protein: CATKLAGGYEQYF
CDR3 DNA: TGTGCCACCAAACTAGCGGGGGGCTACGAGCAGTACTTC
D gene: TRBD2
J gene: TRBJ2-7
V gene: TRBV12-3/TRBV12-4
clone size: many

CDR3 protein: CASSVKASGGAQDTQYF
CDR3 DNA: TGTGCCAGCAGCGTCAAGGCTAGCGGGGGTGCACAGGATACGCAGTATTTT
D gene: TRBD2
J gene: TRBJ2-3
V gene: TRBV9
clone size: -

CDR3 protein: CASSAGGSTEAFF
CDR3 DNA: TGTGCCAGCAGTGCTGGGGGGAGCACTGAAGCTTTCTTT
D gene: -
J gene: TRBJ1-1
V gene: TRBV6-1
clone size: -

CDR3 protein: CASSLMRVSSDEQFF
CDR3 DNA: TGTGCCAGCAGCCTTATGAGGGTATCGTCGGATGAGCAGTTCTTC
D gene: -
J gene: TRBJ2-1
V gene: TRBV7-3
clone size: many

CDR3 protein: CASSPLAGGRAGELFF
CDR3 DNA: TGTGCCAGCAGTCCACTAGCGGGGGGGCGAGCCGGGGAGCTGTTTTTT
D gene: TRBD2
J gene: TRBJ2-2
V gene: TRBV2
clone size: -

CDR3 protein: CATSEGPGTGGIGELFF
CDR3 DNA: TGTGCCACCAGTGAGGGCCCCGGGACAGGGGGGATCGGGGAGCTGTTTTTT
D gene: TRBD1
J gene: TRBJ2-2
V gene: TRBV24-1
clone size: few

CDR3 protein: CASSNPGQGVYNEQFF
CDR3 DNA: TGTGCCAGCAGCAACCCGGGACAGGGCGTTTACAATGAGCAGTTCTTC
D gene: TRBD1
J gene: TRBJ2-1
V gene: TRBV7-6
clone size: many

CDR3 protein: CASTNGVKETQYF
CDR3 DNA: TGTGCCAGCACCAACGGGGTAAAAGAGACCCAGTACTTC
D gene: -
J gene: TRBJ2-5
V gene: TRBV12-3/TRBV12-4
clone size: many

CDR3 protein: CASSHVTSGQETQYF
CDR3 DNA: TGCGCCAGCAGCCACGTGACTAGCGGACAAGAGACCCAGTACTTC
D gene: TRBD2
J gene: TRBJ2-5
V gene: TRBV4-1
clone size: many

CDR3 protein: CASSFPGNTGELFF
CDR3 DNA: TGTGCCAGCAGCTTCCCGGGAAACACCGGGGAGCTGTTTTTT
D gene: -
J gene: TRBJ2-2
V gene: TRBV7-6
clone size: -

CDR3 protein: CSVVPQETQYF
CDR3 DNA: TGCAGCGTTGTTCCGCAAGAGACCCAGTACTTC
D gene: -
J gene: TRBJ2-5
V gene: TRBV29-1
clone size: many

CDR3 protein: CASSPRTDSNSPLHF
CDR3 DNA: TGTGCCAGCAGCCCAAGGACAGACTCTAATTCACCCCTCCACTTT
D gene: -
J gene: TRBJ1-6
V gene: TRBV7-2
clone size: many

CDR3 protein: CSAVSGGSSYEQYF
CDR3 DNA: TGCAGTGCCGTTAGCGGGGGGAGCTCCTACGAGCAGTACTTC
D gene: TRBD2
J gene: TRBJ2-7
V gene: TRBV20-1
clone size: many

CDR3 protein: CASTGGQHTGELFF
CDR3 DNA: TGTGCCAGCACCGGGGGCCAACACACCGGGGAGCTGTTTTTT
D gene: -
J gene: TRBJ2-2
V gene: TRBV6-2/TRBV6-3
clone size: few

CDR3 protein: CASSIGQGIDTQYF
CDR3 DNA: TGCGCCAGCAGCATAGGACAGGGTATAGATACGCAGTATTTT
D gene: TRBD1
J gene: TRBJ2-3
V gene: TRBV5-1
clone size: many

CDR3 protein: CASSLGVWGPTEAFF
CDR3 DNA: TGTGCCAGCAGCTTGGGGGTTTGGGGGCCCACTGAAGCTTTCTTT
D gene: -
J gene: TRBJ1-1
V gene: TRBV5-5
clone size: -

CDR3 protein: CSVDGSSGVSYNEQFF
CDR3 DNA: TGCAGCGTTGATGGGTCTAGCGGTGTTAGTTACAATGAGCAGTTCTTC
D gene: TRBD2
J gene: TRBJ2-1
V gene: TRBV29-1
clone size: many

CDR3 protein: CASSSRGGGNEQFF
CDR3 DNA: TGTGCCAGCAGTTCCCGAGGAGGGGGGAATGAGCAGTTCTTC
D gene: -
J gene: TRBJ2-1
V gene: TRBV12-3/TRBV12-4
clone size: many

CDR3 protein: CASSRGDRGRTEAFF
CDR3 DNA: TGCGCCAGCAGCCGCGGGGACAGGGGGAGGACTGAAGCTTTCTTT
D gene: TRBD1
J gene: TRBJ1-1
V gene: TRBV4-3
clone size: -

CDR3 protein: CASSTHRGLNEQFF
CDR3 DNA: TGTGCCAGCAGTACCCACAGGGGGCTTAATGAGCAGTTCTTC
D gene: TRBD1
J gene: TRBJ2-1
V gene: TRBV6-1
clone size: -

CDR3 protein: CASSYSVGINTGELFF
CDR3 DNA: TGTGCCAGCAGTTACTCGGTGGGGATCAACACCGGGGAGCTGTTTTTT
D gene: -
J gene: TRBJ2-2
V gene: TRBV6-2/TRBV6-3
clone size: many

CDR3 protein: CASSSFRLAGNQETQYF
CDR3 DNA: TGTGCCAGCAGTTCCTTCCGGCTAGCGGGGAACCAAGAGACCCAGTACTTC
D gene: TRBD2
J gene: TRBJ2-5
V gene: TRBV6-2/TRBV6-3
clone size: few

CDR3 protein: CASSPSPLAGELFF
CDR3 DNA: TGCGCCAGCAGCCCCTCCCCTTTGGCCGGGGAGCTGTTTTTT
D gene: -
J gene: TRBJ2-2
V gene: TRBV4-3
clone size: -

CDR3 protein: CAIRGINTEAFF
CDR3 DNA: TGTGCCATCAGGGGGATCAACACTGAAGCTTTCTTT
D gene: -
J gene: TRBJ1-1
V gene: TRBV10-3
clone size: many

CDR3 protein: CASSSIGTVVRYEQYF
CDR3 DNA: TGTGCCAGTAGTTCAATAGGGACCGTGGTTCGGTACGAGCAGTACTTC
D gene: -
J gene: TRBJ2-7
V gene: TRBV19
clone size: many

CDR3 protein: CASSPFPKAEKLFF
CDR3 DNA: TGTGCCAGCAGCCCGTTCCCCAAGGCTGAAAAACTGTTTTTT
D gene: -
J gene: TRBJ1-4
V gene: TRBV5-4
clone size: -

CDR3 protein: CASSGGTSGGAGYNEQFF
CDR3 DNA: TGCGCCAGCAGCGGCGGGACTAGCGGGGGGGCCGGCTACAATGAGCAGTTCTTC
D gene: TRBD2
J gene: TRBJ2-1
V gene: TRBV5-1
clone size: many

CDR3 protein: CASRPYEDTQYF
CDR3 DNA: TGTGCCAGCAGACCTTACGAAGATACGCAGTATTTT
D gene: -
J gene: TRBJ2-3
V gene: TRBV9
clone size: -

CDR3 protein: CASRGTGKNTEAFF
CDR3 DNA: TGTGCCAGCAGAGGGACAGGAAAGAACACTGAAGCTTTCTTT
D gene: TRBD1
J gene: TRBJ1-1
V gene: TRBV12-3/TRBV12-4
clone size: many

CDR3 protein: CATAGENTGELFF
CDR3 DNA: TGTGCCACTGCTGGGGAGAACACCGGGGAGCTGTTTTTT
D gene: -
J gene: TRBJ2-2
V gene: TRBV12-3/TRBV12-4
clone size: few

CDR3 protein: CASSPLETGLNEQFF
CDR3 DNA: TGTGCCAGCTCACCACTTGAGACAGGGCTCAATGAGCAGTTCTTC
D gene: TRBD1
J gene: TRBJ2-1
V gene: TRBV18
clone size: many